The clone carrying this T cell receptor beta chain turned up a few times. V shed 3 bases and J 6 bases; nucleotides not matched to a gene: 9. The germline gives CDR1 SGHRS, CDR2 YFSETQ. The CDR3 totals 16 residues. Methods used by the authors: Researchers report that nucleated cell counts were estimated from reference gene primer amplification. Sequencing used immunoSEQ multiplex PCR; TCRdb keeps in-frame clones, though not all of them. Clone size and V and J calls were adopted from that table, with D and trimming inferred from the DNA. The sample holds 150,000 to 200,000 clones, 82% seen once. The data originate from a study of blood T cell repertoires in COVID-19. Study in general: The United States, Italy and Spain were the sources of the acute and convalescent COVID-19 samples. In each case, the material was cDNA or gDNA derived from T cells, B-cell-depleted T cells, or PBMCs.

The chain recombines TRBV5-1 with TRBJ2-1; 10 positions agree with TRBD2. The receptor was isolated from a human donor with acute or convalescent COVID-19. The donor label of this sample is uncertain. The specimen sequenced was peripheral blood. The CDR3 bases are TGCGCCAGCAGCTCCGGACTAGCGGTATTGGGCAATGAGCAGTTCTTC. It is translated as CASSSGLAVLGNEQFF.